This TCR beta chain was sequenced for a study of T cell clonotyping in hematopoietic cell transplantation. Points from the study as a whole: After transplant, recipient diversity fell while pathologically expanded clonotypes grew through day 180. Few recipient clonotypes overlapped donors; over 95% were de novo at given depth. Without cell sorting, CD4 versus CD8 contributions remain unresolved. Broader posttransplant TCR repertoire diversity was predicted by graft donor and pretransplant recipient Inverse Simpson Index values.

CDR1 is SGHAT and CDR2 is FQNNGV in the germline V gene. The CDR3 sequence is 16 residues long. Deletions cut 2 bases from V and 8 bases from J, with 19 bases between. Measured with immunoSEQ multiplex PCR; TCRdb has only the in-frame clones, and not every one. The sample has roughly 30,000 clones; approximately 90% are singletons. As concerns this clone: Its cognate antigen is unknown.

Sequencing was performed on PBMCs, taken 100 days after allogeneic stem cell transplant. V and J are TRBV11-2 and TRBJ2-1; either TRBD1 or TRBD2 may fit D (5 bases each). The clonotype originates from a female patient aged 50-59 years who had an allogeneic stem cell transplant from a related donor, so the T cells may come from the graft donor. Some clones in this sample may be carry-over from other donors' samples. CDR3 sequence (DNA): TGTGCCAGCAGCTTACGTCCCTCTACGAGGGGCGATGAGCAGTTCTTC. Protein sequence: CASSLRPSTRGDEQFF.